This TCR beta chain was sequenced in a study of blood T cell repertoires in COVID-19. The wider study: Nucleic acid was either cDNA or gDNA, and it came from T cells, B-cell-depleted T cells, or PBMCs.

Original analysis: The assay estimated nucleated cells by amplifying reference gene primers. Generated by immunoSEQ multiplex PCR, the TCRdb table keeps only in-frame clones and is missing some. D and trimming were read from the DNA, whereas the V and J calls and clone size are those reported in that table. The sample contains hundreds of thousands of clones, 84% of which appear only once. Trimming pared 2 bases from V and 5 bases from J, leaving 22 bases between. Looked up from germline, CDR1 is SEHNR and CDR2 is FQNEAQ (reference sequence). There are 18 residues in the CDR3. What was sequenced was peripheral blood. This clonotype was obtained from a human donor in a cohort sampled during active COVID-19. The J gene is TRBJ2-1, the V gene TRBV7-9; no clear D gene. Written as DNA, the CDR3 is TGTGCCAGCAGCTTATTTTTCACTTTACCCAAGAGAAACAATGAGCAGTTCTTC. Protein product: CASSLFFTLPKRNNEQFF.